This entry features one T cell receptor (beta chain) sequence. This entry belongs to a study of cytomegalovirus exposure and HLA in healthy donors. TCRdb's copy holds only in-frame clones and misses some; the assay was immunoSEQ multiplex PCR. The table records under 350,000 clones, 80% to 90% of them present only once. This CDR3 is built from 14 residues. Germline values: CDR1 SQVTM, CDR2 ANQGSEA. Losses at the gene ends were 6 bases for V and 0 bases for J; bases not matched to a gene: 5. Source material: PBMCs. The rearrangement joins TRBV29-1 to TRBJ1-3, with 7 bases identical to TRBD1. The source is a woman aged 18-30 years in good health and CMV-seronegative. The CDR3 DNA follows: TGCAGCGTCTATGACAGGGCCTCTGGAAACACCATATATTTT. Amino acids: CSVYDRASGNTIYF.